This T cell receptor (beta chain) was found in a study of cytomegalovirus exposure and HLA in healthy donors. Study-level results: Most of the TCR beta V segments (in an earlier analysis) were productive either about 90% or about 30% of the time. The study found most TCR sequences rare, yet found some public TCRs in many donors. Cytomegalovirus-associated TCR beta chains were listed, numbering 164. HLA-A and HLA-B allele assignments for most subjects were reportedly predicted accurately using TCR beta sequences.

The PCR had 60 Vbeta and 13 Jbeta primers. This table comes from immunoSEQ multiplex PCR, and its TCRdb copy is limited to in-frame clones, with some not included. The sample holds 30,000 to 35,000 clones. V gave up 5 bases and J gave up 6 bases; unmatched junction bases: 8. This CDR3 has 15 amino acids. In germline, CDR1 is PRHDT, CDR2 FYEKMQ (reference sequence). As regards this clone: Its antigen is unknown.

Input material: PBMCs. The V and J genes are TRBV13 and TRBJ1-4, with 8 bases matching TRBD1. The receptor's source is a woman aged 40 to 50 in good health and CMV-seropositive. DNA of the CDR3: TGTGCCAGCAGCCTCCGAGGACAGGGTTATGAAAAACTGTTTTTT. This codes for CASSLRGQGYEKLFF.